A selection of T cell receptor beta chains follows, all from one sample in a study of response to subunit inactivated influenza vaccine. From the RT-PCR reads, TCRdb called clonotypes with MiXCR, one entry per CDR3 protein. Among some 600,000 distinct CDR3 sequences listed, around 15% were seen once. The sample consisted of PBMCs from blood, taken approximately 15 days before vaccination. The receptors come from a man in his forties or fifties who received an inactivated influenza vaccine. Both conserved end residues are part of each CDR3. Fields, in order: clone size, V gene, J gene, D gene, CDR3 DNA, CDR3 protein. The D gene is left open where the match is weak. The listing skips clone size in some rows; elsewhere it reads once, few, many or a size class.

.	TRBV19	TRBJ2-6	.	TGTGCGAGCCGGAGTCTGGGTCTCTCTGGGGCCAACGTCCTGACTTTC	CASRSLGLSGANVLTF
.	TRBV5-4	TRBJ2-7	TRBD1	TGTGCCAGCAGCCCCACCACACGTACAGGGGACGAGCAGTACTTC	CASSPTTRTGDEQYF
few	TRBV3-1	TRBJ1-1	.	TGTGCCAGCAGCCCGGTTATCCGAGGGGGAGCTTTCTTT	CASSPVIRGGAFF
few	TRBV5-1	TRBJ1-4	TRBD1	TGCGCCAGCAGCCCCGGGACAGGGAAGGGAGAAAAACTGTTTTTT	CASSPGTGKGEKLFF
few	TRBV18	TRBJ2-1	.	TGTGCCAGCTCACCGACAACCAGGACAGCTTGGGATGAGCAGTTCTTC	CASSPTTRTAWDEQFF
few	TRBV7-5	TRBJ1-2	.	.	CISVPEALRGYGYTF
few	TRBV14	TRBJ1-6	.	TGTGCCAGCAGCCGGATGGTTGATTCACCCCTCCACTTT	CASSRMVDSPLHF
.	TRBV20-1	TRBJ1-6	TRBD1	TGCAGTGCCCCGGGACAGGGAGGATCACCCCTCCACTTT	CSAPGQGGSPLHF
few	TRBV7-3	TRBJ2-5	TRBD2	TGTGCCAGCAGCGCTTCGGGGGGGAGTTTGGAGACCCAGTACTTC	CASSASGGSLETQYF
.	TRBV10-2	TRBJ2-3	TRBD2	TGCGCCAGCAGTGACTTGCGGGAGCCCACAGATACGCAGTATTTT	CASSDLREPTDTQYF
.	TRBV14	TRBJ2-1	.	TGTGCCAGCAGCCAAGACCAGGCGCACGTGCGGTTCTTC	CASSQDQAHVRFF
few	TRBV10-3	TRBJ1-4	TRBD1	TGTGCCATCAGTGATCACAGGGGGTCTGAAAAACTGTTTTTT	CAISDHRGSEKLFF
few	TRBV20-1	TRBJ1-1	.	TGCAGTGCTAGAGATCTCGTAGGGATGAACACTGAAGCTTTCTTT	CSARDLVGMNTEAFF
few	TRBV6-1	TRBJ2-5	TRBD2	TGTGCCAGCAGGCGGGGCGGGGGTGTGGAGACCCAGTACTTC	CASRRGGGVETQYF
many	TRBV12-3/TRBV12-4	TRBJ1-2	.	TGTGCCAGCAGTTTTCGGGATAACTATGGCTACACCTTC	CASSFRDNYGYTF
few	TRBV5-4	TRBJ2-7	TRBD2	TGTGCCAGCAGAGCCGGGACTAGCAGAGCCTACGAGCAGTACTTC	CASRAGTSRAYEQYF
once	TRBV3-1	TRBJ2-7	TRBD2	TGTGCCAGCAGCCAAGGGGCTAGCGGACTCTCCTACGAGCAGTACTTC	CASSQGASGLSYEQYF
.	TRBV6-2/TRBV6-3	TRBJ2-7	.	TGTGCCAGCAGTTACTCTTTCACGGGATATAGCTACGAGCAGTACTTC	CASSYSFTGYSYEQYF
many	TRBV10-3	TRBJ2-3	.	TGTGCCATCAGGGTACAAGGCGCGGATACGCAGTATTTT	CAIRVQGADTQYF
.	TRBV7-2	TRBJ2-7	TRBD2	TGTGCCAGCAGCTGGACTAGCGGGCCCTACGAGCAGTACTTC	CASSWTSGPYEQYF
.	TRBV5-1	TRBJ2-4	TRBD1	TGCGCCAGCAGCATAGGGACAGGGCTTGACATTCAGTACTTC	CASSIGTGLDIQYF
.	TRBV3-1	TRBJ2-1	.	TGTGCCAGCAGCCGCCAGGGAGGGGGGCTCTCCTGGGACAATGAGCAGTTCTTC	CASSRQGGGLSWDNEQFF
.	TRBV4-3	TRBJ2-5	.	TGCGCCAGCAGCAAAAGGGGGGCGCATGAGACCCAGTACTTC	CASSKRGAHETQYF
few	TRBV29-1	TRBJ2-3	TRBD2	TGCAGCGCAACTAGCGGGAGGGCCGGTGATACGCAGTATTTT	CSATSGRAGDTQYF
.	TRBV5-1	TRBJ2-3	TRBD1	TGCGCCAGCAGCTTGACGGACAGGGCAGATACGCAGTATTTT	CASSLTDRADTQYF
.	TRBV2	TRBJ1-6	.	TGTGCCAGCACGGCATCAGAGTCGGATAATTCACCCCTCCACTTT	CASTASESDNSPLHF
many	TRBV6-2/TRBV6-3	TRBJ1-6	TRBD1	TGTGCCAGCAGTTTCGGACAGGTCCTCCACTTT	CASSFGQVLHF
few	TRBV29-1	TRBJ1-3	TRBD1	TGCAGCGTTGTTTTCGGACAGGGCTCTGGAAACACCATATATTTT	CSVVFGQGSGNTIYF
few	TRBV2	TRBJ2-3	TRBD2	TGTGCCAGCAGGACTAGCGGGATCCCCACAGATACGCAGTATTTT	CASRTSGIPTDTQYF